This is a list of T cell receptor beta chains from one sample in a study of blood T cell repertoires in COVID-19. Sequencing was performed with immunoSEQ multiplex PCR; in TCRdb, only in-frame clones are kept and a portion is missing. The table shows just under 50,000 clones, with 70% to 85% occurring only once. Material for sequencing was peripheral blood. The source is a human donor in a cohort sampled during active COVID-19. Each CDR3 is given with its conserved first and last residue. The order of the fields is V gene, D gene, clone size, J gene, CDR3 protein, CDR3 DNA. The D gene is left open where the match is weak. Some rows have no size entry. The others give once, few or many, or a class for an expanded clone.

v_gene: TRBV5-6; d_gene: .; abundance: .; j_gene: TRBJ2-2; CDR3aa: CASSSVRNTGELFF; CDR3nt: TGTGCCAGCAGCTCCGTTAGGAACACCGGGGAGCTGTTTTTT
v_gene: TRBV5-6; d_gene: TRBD1; abundance: .; j_gene: TRBJ1-3; CDR3aa: CASSPAGQGGNTIYF; CDR3nt: TGTGCCAGCAGCCCGGCGGGACAGGGAGGAAACACCATATATTTT
v_gene: TRBV14; d_gene: .; abundance: .; j_gene: TRBJ1-3; CDR3aa: CASSPYLGNTIYF; CDR3nt: TGTGCCAGCAGCCCATACCTAGGAAACACCATATATTTT
v_gene: TRBV7-9; d_gene: TRBD1; abundance: .; j_gene: TRBJ1-1; CDR3aa: CASSLATGANTEAFF; CDR3nt: TGTGCCAGCAGCTTAGCGACAGGGGCGAACACTGAAGCTTTCTTT
v_gene: TRBV7-9; d_gene: TRBD1; abundance: few; j_gene: TRBJ1-4; CDR3aa: CASSLGRDRDREKLFF; CDR3nt: TGTGCCAGCAGCTTAGGCCGGGACAGGGACCGAGAAAAACTGTTTTTT
v_gene: TRBV28; d_gene: TRBD1; abundance: .; j_gene: TRBJ2-3; CDR3aa: CASRGPGQGRGTQYF; CDR3nt: TGTGCCAGCAGGGGTCCGGGACAGGGCCGTGGTACGCAGTATTTT
v_gene: TRBV4-1; d_gene: .; abundance: .; j_gene: TRBJ1-3; CDR3aa: CASSQETAGNTIYF; CDR3nt: TGCGCCAGCAGCCAAGAGACTGCAGGAAACACCATATATTTT
v_gene: TRBV27; d_gene: TRBD1; abundance: .; j_gene: TRBJ1-1; CDR3aa: CASSSTGEEAFF; CDR3nt: TGTGCCAGCAGTTCAACAGGGGAGGAAGCTTTCTTT
v_gene: TRBV3-1/TRBV3-2; d_gene: TRBD1; abundance: .; j_gene: TRBJ1-2; CDR3aa: CASSQGTGGNYGYTF; CDR3nt: TGTGCCAGCAGCCAAGGAACAGGGGGCAACTATGGCTACACCTTC
v_gene: TRBV5-1; d_gene: TRBD1; abundance: .; j_gene: TRBJ1-1; CDR3aa: CASSLGTGGAWTEAFF; CDR3nt: TGCGCCAGCAGCTTGGGGACAGGGGGCGCGTGGACTGAAGCTTTCTTT
v_gene: TRBV20-1; d_gene: TRBD2; abundance: .; j_gene: TRBJ2-3; CDR3aa: CRAGGATQYF; CDR3nt: TGCAGAGCGGGAGGCGCTACGCAGTATTTT
v_gene: TRBV5-1; d_gene: TRBD2; abundance: once; j_gene: TRBJ2-1; CDR3aa: CASSLRPGLAINEQFF; CDR3nt: TGCGCCAGCAGCTTGAGACCGGGACTAGCGATAAATGAGCAGTTCTTC
v_gene: TRBV11-3; d_gene: TRBD2; abundance: .; j_gene: TRBJ2-1; CDR3aa: CASSLEGAGVVNEQFF; CDR3nt: TGTGCCAGCAGCTTAGAAGGGGCGGGAGTAGTCAATGAGCAGTTCTTC
v_gene: TRBV2; d_gene: TRBD1; abundance: .; j_gene: TRBJ2-6; CDR3aa: CASSRTGTGFFSGANVLTF; CDR3nt: TGTGCCAGCAGTAGAACCGGGACAGGTTTCTTCTCTGGGGCCAACGTCCTGACTTTC
v_gene: TRBV12-2; d_gene: .; abundance: .; j_gene: TRBJ2-3; CDR3aa: CASRLVVREGGPSTDTQYF; CDR3nt: TGTGCAAGTCGCTTAGTCGTTCGCGAAGGGGGACCTAGCACAGATACGCAGTATTTT
v_gene: TRBV5-5; d_gene: TRBD1; abundance: .; j_gene: TRBJ2-3; CDR3aa: CASMRTGRPDTQYF; CDR3nt: TGTGCCAGCATGCGGACAGGGCGCCCAGATACGCAGTATTTT
v_gene: TRBV4-3; d_gene: TRBD1; abundance: .; j_gene: TRBJ1-1; CDR3aa: CASSDLGTANFGNTEAFF; CDR3nt: TGCGCCAGCAGCGATTTAGGGACAGCCAATTTCGGGAACACTGAAGCTTTCTTT
v_gene: TRBV14; d_gene: TRBD1; abundance: few; j_gene: TRBJ1-2; CDR3aa: CASSPQGVGYGYTF; CDR3nt: TGTGCCAGCAGCCCACAGGGGGTTGGCTATGGCTACACCTTC
v_gene: TRBV5-1; d_gene: TRBD1; abundance: once; j_gene: TRBJ2-2; CDR3aa: CASSSGTGAKVGELFF; CDR3nt: TGCGCCAGCAGCTCGGGGACAGGGGCGAAGGTCGGGGAGCTGTTTTTT
v_gene: TRBV14; d_gene: TRBD1; abundance: .; j_gene: TRBJ2-7; CDR3aa: CASSQRDRGEIEQYF; CDR3nt: TGTGCCAGCAGCCAGAGGGACAGGGGCGAGATCGAGCAGTACTTC
v_gene: TRBV19; d_gene: TRBD1; abundance: .; j_gene: TRBJ2-1; CDR3aa: CASKQGTYNEQFF; CDR3nt: TGTGCCAGTAAACAGGGGACCTACAATGAGCAGTTCTTC
v_gene: TRBV28; d_gene: .; abundance: .; j_gene: TRBJ1-2; CDR3aa: CASSSPGREANYGYTF; CDR3nt: TGTGCCAGCAGTTCCCCCGGCAGGGAAGCTAACTATGGCTACACCTTC
v_gene: TRBV27; d_gene: .; abundance: .; j_gene: TRBJ2-1; CDR3aa: CASSLTASYKQFF; CDR3nt: TGTGCCAGCAGTCTGACCGCTAGCTATAAGCAGTTCTTC
v_gene: TRBV12-5; d_gene: TRBD1; abundance: .; j_gene: TRBJ2-1; CDR3aa: CASVPGQGYNEQFF; CDR3nt: TGTGCTAGTGTCCCAGGACAGGGCTACAATGAGCAGTTCTTC
v_gene: TRBV5-1; d_gene: .; abundance: once; j_gene: TRBJ2-3; CDR3aa: CASSSVPLAPGTDTQYF; CDR3nt: TGCGCCAGCAGCTCTGTGCCCCTAGCGCCCGGCACAGATACGCAGTATTTT
v_gene: TRBV27; d_gene: TRBD1; abundance: .; j_gene: TRBJ1-2; CDR3aa: CASSHGTGYGYTF; CDR3nt: TGTGCCAGCAGTCACGGGACAGGCTATGGCTACACCTTC
v_gene: TRBV9; d_gene: .; abundance: .; j_gene: TRBJ2-3; CDR3aa: CASSLRPADTQYF; CDR3nt: TGTGCCAGCAGCCTCCGTCCGGCAGATACGCAGTATTTT
v_gene: TRBV30; d_gene: TRBD1; abundance: .; j_gene: TRBJ1-2; CDR3aa: CAWKGQGIYGYTF; CDR3nt: TGTGCCTGGAAGGGACAGGGGATATATGGCTACACCTTC
v_gene: TRBV6-5; d_gene: .; abundance: .; j_gene: TRBJ2-1; CDR3aa: CASSPNWGPNNEQFF; CDR3nt: TGTGCCAGCAGCCCCAATTGGGGGCCCAACAATGAGCAGTTCTTC
v_gene: TRBV19; d_gene: .; abundance: .; j_gene: TRBJ2-7; CDR3aa: CASSNQRQSNYEQYF; CDR3nt: TGTGCCAGTAGCAACCAACGACAATCTAACTACGAGCAGTACTTC
v_gene: TRBV21-1; d_gene: .; abundance: .; j_gene: TRBJ2-1; CDR3aa: CASSTHSNEQFF; CDR3nt: TGTGCCAGCAGCACCCACAGTAATGAGCAGTTCTTC
v_gene: TRBV3-1/TRBV3-2; d_gene: TRBD2; abundance: .; j_gene: TRBJ2-3; CDR3aa: CASRSSGGDTQYF; CDR3nt: TGTGCCAGCAGATCCTCGGGGGGGGATACGCAGTATTTT
v_gene: TRBV7-8; d_gene: .; abundance: .; j_gene: TRBJ2-7; CDR3aa: CASSLGQQGYEQYF; CDR3nt: TGTGCCAGCAGCTTAGGACAACAGGGCTACGAGCAGTACTTC
v_gene: TRBV7-9; d_gene: TRBD2; abundance: .; j_gene: TRBJ2-1; CDR3aa: CASSPTSGSFTYNEQFF; CDR3nt: TGTGCCAGCAGCCCGACTAGCGGGAGTTTCACCTACAATGAGCAGTTCTTC
v_gene: TRBV12-3/TRBV12-4; d_gene: .; abundance: .; j_gene: TRBJ2-7; CDR3aa: CASSLGHAYEQYF; CDR3nt: TGTGCCAGCAGTTTAGGGCATGCCTACGAGCAGTACTTC
v_gene: TRBV3-1/TRBV3-2; d_gene: .; abundance: few; j_gene: TRBJ1-1; CDR3aa: CASSQQANTEAFF; CDR3nt: TGTGCCAGCAGCCAACAAGCGAACACTGAAGCTTTCTTT
v_gene: TRBV19; d_gene: .; abundance: .; j_gene: TRBJ1-1; CDR3aa: CASSMRDTEAFF; CDR3nt: TGTGCCAGTAGTATGAGGGACACTGAAGCTTTCTTT
v_gene: TRBV12-5; d_gene: .; abundance: few; j_gene: TRBJ2-3; CDR3aa: CASASGDTQYF; CDR3nt: TGTGCTAGTGCTTCCGGGGATACGCAGTATTTT
v_gene: TRBV10-3; d_gene: TRBD1; abundance: .; j_gene: TRBJ2-7; CDR3aa: CAISESPGQTYEQYF; CDR3nt: TGTGCCATCAGTGAGTCGCCGGGACAGACCTACGAGCAGTACTTC
v_gene: TRBV27; d_gene: TRBD1; abundance: .; j_gene: TRBJ2-2; CDR3aa: CASSLDRTGGHGELFF; CDR3nt: TGTGCCAGCAGTTTAGATAGGACAGGGGGCCACGGGGAGCTGTTTTTT
v_gene: TRBV6-2/TRBV6-3; d_gene: .; abundance: .; j_gene: TRBJ2-7; CDR3aa: CASSSPGRMAGRLTLYEQYF; CDR3nt: TGTGCCAGCAGTTCCCCGGGGAGGATGGCGGGAAGACTTACTCTTTACGAGCAGTACTTC
v_gene: TRBV11-2; d_gene: TRBD1; abundance: .; j_gene: TRBJ2-1; CDR3aa: CASSRTGELGNEQFF; CDR3nt: TGTGCCAGCAGTCGGACAGGGGAGCTTGGCAATGAGCAGTTCTTC
v_gene: TRBV7-9; d_gene: .; abundance: few; j_gene: TRBJ1-3; CDR3aa: CASSLPPGTSGNTIYF; CDR3nt: TGTGCCAGCAGCTTACCTCCGGGTACCTCTGGAAACACCATATATTTT
v_gene: TRBV21-1; d_gene: .; abundance: .; j_gene: TRBJ2-7; CDR3aa: CASSKDGTSGTRENEQYF; CDR3nt: TGTGCCAGCAGCAAAGACGGGACTAGCGGGACTAGGGAGAACGAGCAGTACTTC
v_gene: TRBV20-1; d_gene: .; abundance: .; j_gene: TRBJ2-2; CDR3aa: CSASRASLGGELFF; CDR3nt: TGCAGTGCTAGTAGGGCTAGCTTGGGCGGGGAGCTGTTTTTT
v_gene: TRBV5-6; d_gene: TRBD2; abundance: once; j_gene: TRBJ2-4; CDR3aa: CASSLTSGSLELAKNIQYF; CDR3nt: TGTGCCAGCAGCTTGACTAGCGGCTCTTTGGAGTTGGCCAAAAACATTCAGTACTTC
v_gene: TRBV5-5; d_gene: .; abundance: .; j_gene: TRBJ1-3; CDR3aa: CASSFGMTSGNTIYF; CDR3nt: TGTGCCAGCAGCTTCGGGATGACCTCTGGAAACACCATATATTTT
v_gene: TRBV28; d_gene: TRBD1; abundance: .; j_gene: TRBJ2-1; CDR3aa: CASSSPPGQRFYNEQFF; CDR3nt: TGTGCCAGCAGTTCCCCCCCGGGACAGAGGTTCTACAATGAGCAGTTCTTC
v_gene: TRBV12-1; d_gene: .; abundance: few; j_gene: TRBJ2-7; CDR3aa: CASSPTRLPYEQYF; CDR3nt: TGTGCCAGCAGCCCCACTAGGTTGCCCTACGAGCAGTACTTC
v_gene: TRBV10-3; d_gene: .; abundance: .; j_gene: TRBJ1-4; CDR3aa: CATAGATNEKLFF; CDR3nt: TGTGCCACCGCAGGGGCAACTAATGAAAAACTGTTTTTT
v_gene: TRBV19; d_gene: TRBD1; abundance: .; j_gene: TRBJ1-5; CDR3aa: CASSGQGNVGQPQHF; CDR3nt: TGTGCCAGTAGCGGACAGGGTAATGTTGGACAGCCCCAGCATTTT
v_gene: TRBV6-6; d_gene: TRBD1; abundance: .; j_gene: TRBJ1-1; CDR3aa: CASTDRGTGLNKAFF; CDR3nt: TGTGCCAGCACCGACCGAGGGACAGGGCTTAACAAAGCTTTCTTT
v_gene: TRBV28; d_gene: .; abundance: .; j_gene: TRBJ1-5; CDR3aa: CASSLWAVGNQPQHF; CDR3nt: TGTGCCAGCAGTTTATGGGCAGTGGGCAATCAGCCCCAGCATTTT
v_gene: TRBV5-1; d_gene: TRBD2; abundance: .; j_gene: TRBJ2-1; CDR3aa: CASSLEGGANEQFF; CDR3nt: TGCGCCAGCAGCTTGGAGGGAGGGGCGAATGAGCAGTTCTTC
v_gene: TRBV18; d_gene: .; abundance: .; j_gene: TRBJ2-3; CDR3aa: CASSPSSTDTQYF; CDR3nt: TGTGCCAGCTCACCATCATCCACAGATACGCAGTATTTT